The 14 T cell receptor beta chains presented below share a single source sample, sequenced in a study of blood T cell repertoires in COVID-19. The method was immunoSEQ multiplex PCR; TCRdb's version includes in-frame clones alone and lacks a portion of them. Found here are a few hundred thousand clones, roughly 84% of them singletons; the top ten hold about 3.5%. The sequenced sample was PBMCs or T cells enriched from blood (not recorded which). The receptor set was obtained from a man in his fifties or sixties who had recovered from COVID-19.

V is TRBV7-9 and J is TRBJ2-7; D is undetermined. Germline loops: CDR1 SEHNR, CDR2 FQNEAQ (reference sequence). V lost 2 bases to trimming and J lost 7 bases, with 9 bases between them. CDR3 size: 12 residues. CDR3 protein: CASSLLGEEQYF. The DNA of the CDR3 is TGTGCCAGCAGCTTACTCGGAGAAGAGCAGTACTTC.

The genes are TRBV11-2 and TRBJ2-3, with no clear D. Germline V gene data show CDR1 as SGHAT and CDR2 as FQNNGV. The V and J ends lost 5 bases and 2 bases respectively, with 17 bases between them. The CDR3 loop spans 16 amino acids. The CDR3 protein is CASSPGASSTTDTQYF. The DNA of the CDR3 is TGTGCCAGCAGCCCGGGTGCTTCCTCGACCACAGATACGCAGTATTTT.

This chain connects TRBV7-3 to TRBJ1-1; D remains unclear. The CDR3 consists of 13 residues. V lost 2 bases and J 6 bases, leaving 10 bases between the germline ends. Germline V gene lookup returns CDR1 SGHTA and CDR2 FQGTGA. The CDR3 loop reads CASSLERDSEAFF. In DNA, the CDR3 is TGTGCCAGCAGCTTAGAAAGAGATTCTGAAGCTTTCTTT.

This chain joins TRBV7-2 and TRBJ2-7; TRBD1 aligns across 9 bases. V lost 2 bases, J lost 5 bases, and 7 bases stayed unmatched. The CDR3 is 15 amino acids. Germline-derived CDR1 and CDR2 are SGHTA and FQGNSA. CDR3 in DNA: TGTGCCAGCAGCTTATCTCGGGACAGGGTCCACGAGCAGTACTTC. Translating it yields CASSLSRDRVHEQYF.

The chain carries TRBV4-3 and TRBJ2-7, with 7 nucleotides matching TRBD1. The germline V gene encodes CDR1 LGHNA and CDR2 YSLEER. The junction had 10 bases not matched to a gene; V was cut back by 4 bases and J by 4 bases. The CDR3 extends over 15 amino acids. CDR3 in DNA: TGCGCCAGCAGCCCTCGACAGGGCCTCAGGTACGAGCAGTACTTC. Translation: CASSPRQGLRYEQYF.

This rearrangement joins TRBV28 to TRBJ2-7; D gene unclear. Germline V CDR1 and CDR2: MDHEN, SYDVKM. The CDR3 is 13 amino acids. V lost 2 bases and J 4 bases, leaving 9 bases between the germline ends. This CDR3 reads CASSLVQSYEQYF. DNA for the CDR3: TGTGCCAGCAGTTTAGTCCAGTCATACGAGCAGTACTTC.

The chain has TRBV3-1 (or the pseudogene TRBV3-2) and TRBJ1-1, with D perhaps matching TRBD1 (6 bases). Trimming pared 1 base from V and 13 bases from J, leaving 13 bases between. CDR1 and CDR2 (germline): LGHDT, YNNKEL (reference sequence). The CDR3 length is 12 residues. This CDR3 is CASSQGPLRGFF. The CDR3 bases are TGTGCCAGCAGCCAAGGGCCCCTCAGGGGTTTCTTT.

This clone was seen only a few times. This chain joins TRBV5-1 and TRBJ2-5, with TRBD1 identical over 7 bases. Germline loops: CDR1 SGHRS, CDR2 YFSETQ. Trimming cost V 4 bases and J 0 bases; bases outside gene matches: 3. The CDR3 spans 14 residues. The CDR3, as DNA: TGCGCCAGCAGCAAGGGGACAGACCAAGAGACCCAGTACTTC. Protein: CASSKGTDQETQYF. The full variable domain, with the rest looked up from reference TRBV5-1 and TRBJ2-5, is KAGVTQTPRYLIKTRGQQVTLSCSPISGHRSVSWYQQTPGQGLQFLFEYFSETQRNKGNFPGRFSGRQFSNSRSEMNVSTLELGDSALYLCASSKGTDQETQYFGPGTRLLVL.

The gene calls are TRBV6-2 or TRBV6-3 and TRBJ2-2; TRBD1 might be the D (6 bases). The CDR3 length is 14 residues. Trimming stripped 2 bases from V and 6 bases from J, with 10 bases between. The germline gives CDR1 MNHEY, CDR2 SVGEGT. Here the CDR3 DNA reads TGTGCCAGCAGTTACGGGGGCAGGGCCGGGGAGCTGTTTTTT. This codes for CASSYGGRAGELFF.

The J gene is TRBJ2-1, the V gene TRBV29-1, with 8 bases that match TRBD2. The CDR3 is made up of 15 amino acids. J lost 5 bases, V lost 6 bases, and 12 bases had no gene match. In germline, CDR1 is SQVTM, CDR2 ANQGSEA. The chain's CDR3 is CSVGARAGGNNEQFF. CDR3 sequence (DNA): TGCAGCGTCGGGGCGCGCGCGGGAGGTAACAATGAGCAGTTCTTC.

This sequence joins TRBV5-6 and TRBJ1-2; D is ambiguous. Germline-derived CDR1 and CDR2 are SGHDT and YYEEEE. The CDR3 loop spans 13 amino acids. V lost 4 bases and J lost 7, with 14 bases in between. CDR3 coding DNA: TGTGCCAGCAGCCGTGGGAGGTTAGGTGGCTACACCTTC. It translates to CASSRGRLGGYTF.

Regarding this clone: Other nucleotide sequences in the sample specify the same CDR3. This chain connects TRBV30 to TRBJ1-1; 7 nucleotides agree with TRBD1. CDR1 GTSNPN and CDR2 SVGIG come from the germline V gene (reference sequence). The CDR3 has 13 amino acids. The V and J ends lost 2 bases and 1 base, in that order; junction bases with no gene match: 1. CDR3 residues: CAWSRTGNTEAFF. In nucleotides, the CDR3 is TGTGCCTGGAGTAGGACAGGGAACACTGAAGCTTTCTTT.

The chain combines TRBV11-2 with TRBJ1-2, with 7 bases matching TRBD1. This CDR3 region has 14 residues. Germline-derived CDR1 and CDR2 are SGHAT and FQNNGV. Trimming at V came to 0 bases and at J to 6 bases, leaving 4 bases not matched to a gene. CDR3 residues: CASSLERQGDGYTF. CDR3 coding DNA: TGTGCCAGCAGCTTAGAGAGGCAGGGGGATGGCTACACCTTC.

This clone showed up just a few times. The chain employs TRBV7-9 and TRBJ1-5, with 8 bases identical to TRBD1. In germline, CDR1 is SEHNR, CDR2 FQNEAQ (reference sequence). The CDR3 is 16 amino acids. J gave up 1 base and V 5 bases, and 7 bases lay outside the gene matches. The CDR3 protein is CASSGAWDRSNQPQHF. The CDR3 nucleotides are TGTGCCAGCAGCGGGGCATGGGACAGGAGCAATCAGCCCCAGCATTTT. Variable domain in full (rest from reference TRBV7-9 and TRBJ1-5): DTGVSQNPRHKITKRGQNVTFRCDPISEHNRLYWYRQTLGQGPEFLTYFQNEAQLEKSRLLSDRFSAERPKGSFSTLEIQRTEQGDSAMYLCASSGAWDRSNQPQHFGDGTRLSIL.